This entry concerns a single T cell receptor beta chain. Its antigen is still unknown. This sample is part of a study of T cells expressing NK-cell markers. For the study at large: The TCR beta repertoires were obtained from sorted CD3+CD56+NKG2C+, CD3+CD56+NKG2C- and CD3+CD56-NKG2C+ T cells.

The CDR3 is 11 amino acids. Template switching by 5'RACE with UMIs generated the TCR beta cDNA. Reprocessing the 5' RACE reads, TCRdb reports a single entry for every CDR3 protein and omits DNA. The sample features fewer than 550,000 distinct CDR3 sequences, with approximately 1.5% in its top ten. Notes on the study in general: Dominant NKG2C+ clonotype frequencies of roughly 1.0-8% of CD8+ T cells were measured in several donors.

The clonotype originates from a woman in her forties or fifties in good health. The J gene is TRBJ2-1, the V gene TRBV12-3 or TRBV12-4. Sequencing input: blood T cells: a sorted CD56 or NKG2C T cell subset, CD4+ or CD8+ T cells, or bulk PBMC T cells (not recorded which). CDR3 sequence: CCCSSHNEQFF.